This T cell receptor beta chain was sequenced during a study of CD8+ T cells in alopecia areata. Notes on the study in general: Patients showed less clear TCR sequence sharing than mice, possibly partly because of HLA diversity.

At least ten counts were recorded for this clone. Its antigen remains unknown. Genes and germline are mouse. The CDR3 is cut off 4 residues early in the read; its end comes from the germline J gene. The sample carries other DNA sequences with the same CDR3. Combined cutaneous lymph node cells underwent sorting by CD4, CD8alpha, NKG2D, NKG2ACE and additional markers. Extracted from the samples, RNA was reverse transcribed into cDNA to serve as the sequencing template. Assay: immunoSEQ multiplex PCR; the TCRdb copy retains only in-frame clones and omits some. Reported are around 300,000 clones, none seen only once; the ten largest carry about 1.1%. The CDR3 sequence is 15 residues long. In germline, CDR1 is NSQYPW, CDR2 LRSPGD (reference sequence). V trimming: 2 bases; J trimming: 1 base; junction bases outside the gene matches: 0.

Sequenced material: CD4+ T cells sorted from a lymph node. This chain connects TRBV1 to TRBJ2-1; 9 positions match TRBD2. This TCR came from a C3H/HeJ mouse with alopecia areata. The mouse line has the MHC haplotype H2-k. The CDR3 reads CTCSALGGNYAEQFF. The sequenced part of the CDR3 DNA is TGCACCTGCAGTGCACTGGGGGGGAACTATGCT. The full variable domain, completed using reference TRBV1 and TRBJ2-1, is VTLLEQNPRWRLVPRGQAVNLRCILKNSQYPWMSWYQQDLQKQLQWLFTLRSPGDKEVKSLPGADYLATRVTDTELRLQVANMSQGRTLYCTCSALGGNYAEQFFGPGTRLTVL.